A selection of T cell receptor beta chains follows, all from one sample in a study of Ad26.COV2.S vaccination and SARS-CoV-2 variants. Profiled with immunoSEQ multiplex PCR; TCRdb holds only in-frame clones, not every one. The table lists over 400,000 clones, around 92% of them singletons, with less than 2% in the top ten. This sample comprised peripheral blood, obtained in a trial of Ad26.COV2.S vaccine versus placebo. Receptor source: a person aged 18 to 59 who received the Ad26.COV2.S COVID-19 vaccine or a placebo. CDR3s include the opening cysteine and the closing phenylalanine or tryptophan. Fields, in order: V gene, D gene, J gene, clone size, CDR3 protein, CDR3 DNA. A D gene is named only where the DNA matches it firmly. Rows may omit the clone size; those that give it use once, few, many or a size class.

V gene: TRBV6-6
D gene: TRBD1
J gene: TRBJ2-2
clone size: once
CDR3 protein: CASGIGGQGGTGELFF
CDR3 DNA: TGTGCCAGCGGGATAGGGGGACAGGGTGGGACCGGGGAGCTGTTTTTT

V gene: TRBV25-1
D gene: -
J gene: TRBJ1-6
clone size: -
CDR3 protein: CASSYGVTIGSYNSPLHF
CDR3 DNA: TGTGCCAGCAGTTACGGGGTTACCATCGGCTCCTATAATTCACCCCTCCACTTT

V gene: TRBV19
D gene: -
J gene: TRBJ1-2
clone size: -
CDR3 protein: CASSIAHSEGYTF
CDR3 DNA: TGTGCCAGTAGTATAGCACATTCGGAGGGCTACACCTTC

V gene: TRBV29-1
D gene: -
J gene: TRBJ1-2
clone size: -
CDR3 protein: CSVDSQGHGYTF
CDR3 DNA: TGCAGCGTTGATAGTCAGGGGCACGGCTACACCTTC

V gene: TRBV4-3
D gene: -
J gene: TRBJ1-2
clone size: -
CDR3 protein: CASSQDRGRGYGYTF
CDR3 DNA: TGCGCCAGCAGCCAAGATCGAGGACGGGGGTATGGCTACACCTTC

V gene: TRBV5-1
D gene: TRBD1
J gene: TRBJ1-3
clone size: -
CDR3 protein: CASSAGGENTIYF
CDR3 DNA: TGCGCCAGCAGCGCAGGGGGCGAAAACACCATATATTTT

V gene: TRBV28
D gene: -
J gene: TRBJ1-5
clone size: -
CDR3 protein: CASSSLRDMTYSNQPQHF
CDR3 DNA: TGTGCCAGCAGTTCACTCCGGGACATGACCTATAGCAATCAGCCCCAGCATTTT

V gene: TRBV5-6
D gene: TRBD1
J gene: TRBJ1-2
clone size: -
CDR3 protein: CASSEDRDGYGYTF
CDR3 DNA: TGTGCCAGCAGCGAGGACAGGGATGGGTATGGCTACACCTTC

V gene: TRBV25-1
D gene: -
J gene: TRBJ2-7
clone size: -
CDR3 protein: CASSWDLYEQYF
CDR3 DNA: TGTGCCAGCAGCTGGGACCTCTACGAGCAGTACTTC

V gene: TRBV20-1
D gene: TRBD2
J gene: TRBJ2-5
clone size: -
CDR3 protein: CSASLTSGQETQYF
CDR3 DNA: TGCAGTGCTAGTTTAACTAGCGGCCAAGAGACCCAGTACTTC

V gene: TRBV19
D gene: -
J gene: TRBJ2-1
clone size: once
CDR3 protein: CASSQGPNNEQFF
CDR3 DNA: TGTGCCAGTTCCCAGGGTCCTAACAATGAGCAGTTCTTC

V gene: TRBV7-8
D gene: TRBD1
J gene: TRBJ1-1
clone size: -
CDR3 protein: CASSLARFRGLKNTEAFF
CDR3 DNA: TGTGCCAGCAGCCTAGCGAGATTCAGGGGGCTGAAGAACACTGAAGCTTTCTTT

V gene: TRBV7-8
D gene: TRBD1
J gene: TRBJ1-1
clone size: -
CDR3 protein: CASSNRTGTEAFF
CDR3 DNA: TGTGCCAGCAGCAACCGGACAGGGACTGAAGCTTTCTTT

V gene: TRBV4-3
D gene: -
J gene: TRBJ1-5
clone size: -
CDR3 protein: CASSQDLGQGDQPQHF
CDR3 DNA: TGCGCCAGCAGCCAAGATTTGGGGCAGGGCGATCAGCCCCAGCATTTT

V gene: TRBV15
D gene: -
J gene: TRBJ1-2
clone size: -
CDR3 protein: CATSSGYGYTF
CDR3 DNA: TGTGCCACCAGCTCAGGGTATGGCTACACCTTC

V gene: TRBV7-2
D gene: TRBD2
J gene: TRBJ2-1
clone size: -
CDR3 protein: CASSLGPGLVHNEQFF
CDR3 DNA: TGTGCCAGCAGCTTAGGCCCGGGACTAGTCCACAATGAGCAGTTCTTC

V gene: TRBV5-6
D gene: -
J gene: TRBJ2-1
clone size: -
CDR3 protein: CASSLEAKARGTNNEQFF
CDR3 DNA: TGTGCCAGCAGCTTGGAGGCCAAGGCGCGGGGGACAAACAATGAGCAGTTCTTC

V gene: TRBV5-1
D gene: TRBD1
J gene: TRBJ2-5
clone size: -
CDR3 protein: CASSTGQQETQYF
CDR3 DNA: TGCGCCAGCAGCACGGGACAGCAAGAGACCCAGTACTTC

V gene: TRBV5-1
D gene: -
J gene: TRBJ2-7
clone size: -
CDR3 protein: CASSLRDSAYEQYF
CDR3 DNA: TGCGCCAGCAGCTTGCGGGACTCTGCCTACGAGCAGTACTTC